This entry lists 13 T cell receptor beta chains sequenced from one sample in a study of vaccination effects on CD4 cells after COVID-19. Profiled with immunoSEQ multiplex PCR; TCRdb holds only in-frame clones, not every one. The table includes 40,000 to 45,000 clones, around 76% detected once. When 10 to 11 days of culture had elapsed, CD4+ T cells were isolated. PCR-confirmed SARS-CoV-2 infection occurred in the person between March and December 2020. Each person got two doses of an mRNA SARS-CoV-2 vaccine, BNT162b2 or mRNA-1273. Their antigen targets remain unknown. Material: CD4+ T cells from PBMCs cultured without peptide, obtained after COVID-19 vaccination. The receptors come from a human donor who had a prior SARS-CoV-2 infection.

The V gene is TRBV15, the J gene TRBJ2-1; D assignment may be TRBD1 or TRBD2 (5 bases each). Trimming shortened V by 5 bases and J by 9 bases, and 14 bases separated the two germline ends. The CDR3 is 13 amino acids. Germline CDR1 and CDR2: LNHNV and YYDKDF (reference sequence). For the CDR3, the DNA is TGTGCCACCAGCCGCAACGGGGCCGGTGAGCAGTTCTTC. Protein product: CATSRNGAGEQFF. Variable domain in full (rest from reference TRBV15 and TRBJ2-1): DAMVIQNPRYQVTQFGKPVTLSCSQTLNHNVMYWYQQKSSQAPKLLFHYYDKDFNNEADTPDNFQSRRPNTSFCFLDIRSPGLGDTAMYLCATSRNGAGEQFFGPGTRLTVL.

The genes are TRBV7-9 and TRBJ2-6; 7 bases match TRBD1. J was trimmed by 0 bases and V by 1 base; bases with no gene match: 9. Germline assignment: CDR1 SEHNR and CDR2 FQNEAQ (reference sequence). The CDR3 has 19 residues. This CDR3 is CASSLVLGQVRSGANVLTF. The CDR3 DNA reads as TGTGCCAGCAGCTTAGTGCTAGGACAGGTTCGCTCTGGGGCCAACGTCCTGACTTTC.

This clone appeared a single time. V usage is TRBV5-5 and J usage is TRBJ2-5; unclear D gene. V lost 4 bases to trimming and J lost 5 bases, with 15 bases between them. CDR1 and CDR2 from the germline V gene are SGHKS and YYEKEE (reference sequence). This CDR3 comprises 14 residues. The CDR3 sequence: CASSRRGPGETQYF. CDR3 sequence (DNA): TGTGCCAGCAGCCGCCGCGGACCTGGGGAGACCCAGTACTTC. The variable domain in full, completed from reference TRBV5-5 and TRBJ2-5, reads DAGVTQSPTHLIKTRGQQVTLRCSPISGHKSVSWYQQVLGQGPQFIFQYYEKEERGRGNFPDRFSARQFPNYSSELNVNALLLGDSALYLCASSRRGPGETQYFGPGTRLLVL.

The chain combines TRBV5-5 with TRBJ1-1; D not resolved. Trimming took 4 bases from V and 11 from J, leaving 12 bases between them. The CDR3 has 11 residues. Germline V gene sequence: CDR1 SGHKS, CDR2 YYEKEE (reference sequence). The CDR3 nucleotides read TGTGCCAGCAGCCCGGGCGGGCAGGCTTTCTTT. It encodes CASSPGGQAFF.

In its sample, this clone was seen a few times. The chain combines TRBV6-5 with TRBJ1-2, with 9 bases that match TRBD1. CDR1 is MNHEY, CDR2 SVGAGI, per germline. CDR3 length: 15 amino acids. Trimming took 2 bases from V and 6 from J; bases not matched to a gene: 7. The CDR3 sequence: CASSYGGRTGDGYTF. The CDR3, as DNA: TGTGCCAGCAGTTACGGGGGGCGGACAGGGGATGGCTACACCTTC.

This sequence joins TRBV7-2 and TRBJ2-7; D may be TRBD1 (6 bases). V gave up 5 bases and J gave up 2 bases, with 22 bases separating them. CDR1 and CDR2 from the germline V gene are SGHTA and FQGNSA. The CDR3 has 17 amino acids. The CDR3 DNA reads TGTGCCAGCAGCCCCCAAACCGGGACAATTTTCCCCTACGAGCAGTACTTC. It translates to CASSPQTGTIFPYEQYF. Supplemented by reference TRBV7-2 and TRBJ2-7, the full variable domain reads GAGVSQSPSNKVTEKGKDVELRCDPISGHTALYWYRQSLGQGLEFLIYFQGNSAPDKSGLPSDRFSAERTGGSVSTLTIQRTQQEDSAVYLCASSPQTGTIFPYEQYFGPGTRLTVT.

CDR3 nucleotides: TGCGCCAGCAGCTTGGTAACAGGGGGGAACACCAATGAGCAGTTCTTC. Protein: CASSLVTGGNTNEQFF. The chain has TRBV5-1 and TRBJ2-1; 8 positions agree with TRBD1. Germline V gives CDR1 SGHRS, CDR2 YFSETQ. The V segment lost 0 bases and the J segment 6 bases; nucleotides outside the gene matches: 8. The CDR3 consists of 16 residues. The full variable domain, with the rest looked up from reference TRBV5-1 and TRBJ2-1, is KAGVTQTPRYLIKTRGQQVTLSCSPISGHRSVSWYQQTPGQGLQFLFEYFSETQRNKGNFPGRFSGRQFSNSRSEMNVSTLELGDSALYLCASSLVTGGNTNEQFFGPGTRLTVL.

This clone was observed a handful of times. The chain employs TRBV9 and TRBJ2-3, with 10 bases that match TRBD2. The CDR3 totals 15 residues. Germline assignment: CDR1 SGDLS and CDR2 YYNGEE. V shed 4 bases, J shed 6 bases, and the junction held 8 bases outside the gene matches. CDR3 coding DNA: TGTGCCAGCAGCCCCAGCGGGGGGGGTTCGGATACGCAGTATTTT. Amino acid sequence: CASSPSGGGSDTQYF.

CDR3 sequence reads: CASSQGAKTGTDTQYF. DNA for the CDR3: TGCGCCAGCAGCCAGGGGGCGAAGACAGGCACAGATACGCAGTATTTT. The rearrangement joins TRBV4-3 to TRBJ2-3, with D tentatively TRBD1 (6 bases). The CDR3 runs 16 residues. Germline V gene lookup returns CDR1 LGHNA and CDR2 YSLEER. Trimming shortened V by 3 bases and J by 1 base, and 14 bases separated the two germline ends.

This clone was observed once. The chain uses TRBV30 and TRBJ1-3; TRBD1 agrees at 7 bases. CDR1 and CDR2 from the germline V gene are GTSNPN and SVGIG (reference sequence). The CDR3 contains 16 residues. V was pared by 2 bases and J by 0 bases, with 7 bases of the junction left unmatched. Here the CDR3 DNA reads TGTGCCTGGAGTCCCGGACAGGCAAACTCTGGAAACACCATATATTTT. Translation: CAWSPGQANSGNTIYF.

The chain joins TRBV4-2 to TRBJ1-3; D remains ambiguous. Germline lookup yields CDR1 LGHNA and CDR2 YNFKEQ. V lost 0 bases and J 2 bases, leaving 8 bases between the germline ends. The CDR3 runs 15 residues. CDR3 in DNA: TGTGCCAGCAGCCAAGATGCAGGAACTGGAAACACCATATATTTT. This sequence encodes CASSQDAGTGNTIYF.

This clone was observed a single time. In DNA, the CDR3 is TGTGCCAGCAGACCATCAACAAACAGGGGGCCCACTGAAGCTTTCTTT. It encodes CASRPSTNRGPTEAFF. V gene TRBV2 combines with J gene TRBJ1-1, with 9 bases aligning to TRBD1. There are 16 residues in the CDR3. The ends lost 6 bases at V and 4 bases at J; junction bases unmatched: 12. Per germline, CDR1 SNHLY and CDR2 FYNNEI. The full variable domain, with the rest looked up from reference TRBV2 and TRBJ1-1, is EPEVTQTPSHQVTQMGQEVILRCVPISNHLYFYWYRQILGQKVEFLVSFYNNEISEKSEIFDDQFSVERPDGSNFTLKIRSTKLEDSAMYFCASRPSTNRGPTEAFFGQGTRLTVV.

This chain links TRBV3-1 (or the pseudogene TRBV3-2) with TRBJ2-3; 10 bases are shared with TRBD2. CDR1 LGHDT and CDR2 YNNKEL come from the germline V gene (reference sequence). V lost 2 bases to trimming and J lost 6 bases; unmatched junction nucleotides: 8. The CDR3 runs 16 residues. The CDR3 spells CASSQKKRGGSDTQYF. The DNA for the CDR3 is TGTGCCAGCAGCCAAAAAAAGCGGGGGGGCAGCGATACGCAGTATTTT.